This T cell receptor beta chain was recovered during a study of lymphopenia after photon versus proton radiotherapy. About this clone itself: Its antigen is currently unknown.

Only in-frame clones appear in the TCRdb table, and some are missing; sequencing was by immunoSEQ multiplex PCR. The sample has about 68,000 clones; approximately 90% are singletons. Study-wide results and limits: Oligoclonal CD8+ Temra expansion after nadir drove photon patients' diversity drop. Better survival with proton therapy was suggested as possible, not demonstrated.

This CDR3 contains 14 residues. Deletions cut 6 bases from V and 1 base from J, with 12 bases between. Germline lookup yields CDR1 SGHTA and CDR2 FQGNSA. The sequences come from peripheral blood, collected from a patient treated with photon-based radiotherapy. The receptor was isolated from a woman in her 70s with pancreatic cancer. The chain carries TRBV7-2 and TRBJ2-5; D might be TRBD1 (5 bases). The CDR3 reads CASSFDRRQETQYF. The DNA of the CDR3 is TGTGCCAGCAGTTTTGACAGACGCCAAGAGACCCAGTACTTC.